This TCR beta chain was recovered during a study of blood T cell repertoires in COVID-19. The CDR3 runs 14 residues. Germline-derived CDR1 and CDR2 are KGHSH and LQKENI. Trimming took 2 bases from V and 6 from J, leaving 11 bases between them. Repertoires were generated with immunoSEQ multiplex PCR, while TCRdb's copy carries only in-frame clones and drops some. The data show 200,000 to 250,000 clones, just over 85% seen once. This rearrangement joins TRBV18 to TRBJ1-5, with D possibly being TRBD1 (5 bases). The specimen sequenced was PBMCs or T cells enriched from blood (not recorded which). This clonotype was sampled from a woman aged 40 to 49 with acute COVID-19. CDR3: CASSPSGETQPQHF. CDR3 coding DNA: TGTGCCAGCTCACCATCGGGGGAAACTCAGCCCCAGCATTTT.